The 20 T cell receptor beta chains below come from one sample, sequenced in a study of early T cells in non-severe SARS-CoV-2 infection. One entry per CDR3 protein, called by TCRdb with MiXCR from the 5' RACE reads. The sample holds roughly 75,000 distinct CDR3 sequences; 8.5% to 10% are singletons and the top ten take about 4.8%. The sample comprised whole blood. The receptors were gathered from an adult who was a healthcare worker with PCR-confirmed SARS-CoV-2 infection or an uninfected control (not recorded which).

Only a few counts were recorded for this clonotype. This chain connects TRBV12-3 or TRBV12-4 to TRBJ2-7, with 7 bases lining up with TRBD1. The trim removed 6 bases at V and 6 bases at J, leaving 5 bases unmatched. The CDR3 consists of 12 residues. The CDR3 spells CASRLQGREQYF. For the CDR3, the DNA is TGTGCCAGCAGGCTACAGGGGCGCGAGCAGTACTTC.

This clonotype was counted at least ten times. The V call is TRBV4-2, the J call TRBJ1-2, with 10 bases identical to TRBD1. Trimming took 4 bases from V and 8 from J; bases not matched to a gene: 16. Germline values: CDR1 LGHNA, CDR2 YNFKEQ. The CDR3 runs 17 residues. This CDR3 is CASSREGQGLETSGYTF. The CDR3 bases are TGTGCCAGCAGCCGAGAGGGACAGGGGCTGGAGACTAGCGGCTACACCTTC.

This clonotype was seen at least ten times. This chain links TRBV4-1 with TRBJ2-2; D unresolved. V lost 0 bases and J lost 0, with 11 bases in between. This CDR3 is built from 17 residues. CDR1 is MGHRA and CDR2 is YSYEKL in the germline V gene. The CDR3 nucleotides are TGCGCCAGCAGCCAAGATCGGACGGGCGCGAACACCGGGGAGCTGTTTTTT. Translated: CASSQDRTGANTGELFF.

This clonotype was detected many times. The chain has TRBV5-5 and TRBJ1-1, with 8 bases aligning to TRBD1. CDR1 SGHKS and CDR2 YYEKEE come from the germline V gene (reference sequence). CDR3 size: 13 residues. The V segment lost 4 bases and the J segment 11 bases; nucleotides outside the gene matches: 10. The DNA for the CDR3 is TGTGCCAGCAGCCCGTGGACAGGGTTCTATGCTTTCTTT. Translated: CASSPWTGFYAFF.

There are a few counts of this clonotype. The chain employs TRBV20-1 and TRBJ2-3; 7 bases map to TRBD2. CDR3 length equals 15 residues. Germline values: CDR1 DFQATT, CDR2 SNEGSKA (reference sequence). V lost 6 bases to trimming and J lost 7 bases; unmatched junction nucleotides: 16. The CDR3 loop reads CSAESLASGANTQYF. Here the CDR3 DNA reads TGCAGTGCGGAGAGCTTGGCAAGCGGGGCTAATACGCAGTATTTT.

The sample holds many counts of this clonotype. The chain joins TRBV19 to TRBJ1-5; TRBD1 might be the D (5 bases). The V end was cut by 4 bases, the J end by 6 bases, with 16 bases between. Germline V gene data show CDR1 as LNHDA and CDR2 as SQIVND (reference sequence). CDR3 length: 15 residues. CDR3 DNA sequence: TGTGCCAGTAGTAGAGGGACGGAAACAACTCAGCCCCAGCATTTT. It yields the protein CASSRGTETTQPQHF.

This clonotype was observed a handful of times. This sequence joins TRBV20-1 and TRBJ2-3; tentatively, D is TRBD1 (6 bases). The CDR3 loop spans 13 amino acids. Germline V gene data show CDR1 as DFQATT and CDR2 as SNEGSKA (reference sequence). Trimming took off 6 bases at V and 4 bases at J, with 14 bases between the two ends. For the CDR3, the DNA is TGCAGTGCCGGACACAGGGCCCCAGATACGCAGTATTTT. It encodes CSAGHRAPDTQYF.

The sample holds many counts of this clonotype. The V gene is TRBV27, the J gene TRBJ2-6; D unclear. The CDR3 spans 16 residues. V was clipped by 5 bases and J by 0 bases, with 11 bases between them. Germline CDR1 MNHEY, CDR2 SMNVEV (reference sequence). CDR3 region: CASSTKQRSGANVLTF. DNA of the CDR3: TGTGCCAGCAGTACGAAACAGCGCTCTGGGGCCAACGTCCTGACTTTC.

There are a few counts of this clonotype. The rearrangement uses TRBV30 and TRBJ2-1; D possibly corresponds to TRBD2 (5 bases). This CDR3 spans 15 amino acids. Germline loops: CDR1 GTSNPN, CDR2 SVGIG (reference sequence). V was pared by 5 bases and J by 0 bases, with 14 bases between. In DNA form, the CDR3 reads TGTGCCTGGCATAACGAGCGGAGCTCCTACAATGAGCAGTTCTTC. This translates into CAWHNERSSYNEQFF.

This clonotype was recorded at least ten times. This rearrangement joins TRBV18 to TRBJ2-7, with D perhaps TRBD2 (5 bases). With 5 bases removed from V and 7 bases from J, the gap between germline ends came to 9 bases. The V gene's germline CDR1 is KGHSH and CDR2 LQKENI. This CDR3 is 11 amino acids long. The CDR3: CASSVTGEQYF. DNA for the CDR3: TGTGCCAGCTCAGTCACGGGGGAGCAGTACTTC.

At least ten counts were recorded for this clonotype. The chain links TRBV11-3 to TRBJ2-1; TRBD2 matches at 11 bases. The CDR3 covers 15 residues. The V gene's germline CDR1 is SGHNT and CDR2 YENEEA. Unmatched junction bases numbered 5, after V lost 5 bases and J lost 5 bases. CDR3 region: CASSPGLAEHNEQFF. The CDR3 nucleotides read TGTGCCAGCAGCCCGGGACTAGCGGAACACAATGAGCAGTTCTTC.

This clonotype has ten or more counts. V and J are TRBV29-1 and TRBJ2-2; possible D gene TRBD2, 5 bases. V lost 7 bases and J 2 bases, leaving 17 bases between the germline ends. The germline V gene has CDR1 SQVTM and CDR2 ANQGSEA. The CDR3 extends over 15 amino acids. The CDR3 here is CSAPPGEGNTGELFF. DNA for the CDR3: TGCAGCGCCCCCCCGGGCGAGGGAAACACCGGGGAGCTGTTTTTT.

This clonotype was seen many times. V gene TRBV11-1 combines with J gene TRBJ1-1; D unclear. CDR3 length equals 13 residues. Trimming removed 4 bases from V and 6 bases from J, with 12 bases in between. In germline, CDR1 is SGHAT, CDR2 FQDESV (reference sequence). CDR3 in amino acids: CASSSTPISEAFF. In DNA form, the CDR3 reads TGTGCCAGCAGCTCTACTCCGATCTCTGAAGCTTTCTTT.

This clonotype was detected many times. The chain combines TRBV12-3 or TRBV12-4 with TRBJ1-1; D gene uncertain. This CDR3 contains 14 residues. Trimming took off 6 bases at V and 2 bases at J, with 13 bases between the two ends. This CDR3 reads CASSASRSNTEAFF. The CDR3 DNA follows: TGTGCCAGCAGCGCTAGTCGGTCTAACACTGAAGCTTTCTTT.

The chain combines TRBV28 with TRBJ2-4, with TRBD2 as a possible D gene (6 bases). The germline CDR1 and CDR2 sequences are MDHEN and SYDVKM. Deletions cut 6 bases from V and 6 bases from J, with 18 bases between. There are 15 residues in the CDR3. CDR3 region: CASSFSGTASNIQYF. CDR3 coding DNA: TGTGCCAGCAGCTTTTCCGGGACTGCCTCAAACATTCAGTACTTC.

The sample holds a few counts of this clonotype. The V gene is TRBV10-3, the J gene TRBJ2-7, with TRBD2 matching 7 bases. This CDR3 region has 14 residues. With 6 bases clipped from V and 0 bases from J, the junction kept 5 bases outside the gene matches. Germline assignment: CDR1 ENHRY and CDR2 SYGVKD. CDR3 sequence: CAIRTGGNSYEQYF. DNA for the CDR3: TGTGCCATCAGAACCGGGGGGAACTCCTACGAGCAGTACTTC.

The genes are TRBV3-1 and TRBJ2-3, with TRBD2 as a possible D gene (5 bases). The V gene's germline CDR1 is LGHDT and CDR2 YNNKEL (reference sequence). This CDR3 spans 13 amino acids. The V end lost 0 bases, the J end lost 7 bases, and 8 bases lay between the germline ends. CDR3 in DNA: TGTGCCAGCAGCCAAGATCGGGGTCATACGCAGTATTTT. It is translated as CASSQDRGHTQYF.

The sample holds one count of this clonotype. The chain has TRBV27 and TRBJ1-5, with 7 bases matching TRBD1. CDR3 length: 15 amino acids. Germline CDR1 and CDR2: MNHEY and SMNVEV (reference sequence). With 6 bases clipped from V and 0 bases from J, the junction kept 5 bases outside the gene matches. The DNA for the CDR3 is TGTGCCAGCAGAAGGGACAGCTATAGCAATCAGCCCCAGCATTTT. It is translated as CASRRDSYSNQPQHF.

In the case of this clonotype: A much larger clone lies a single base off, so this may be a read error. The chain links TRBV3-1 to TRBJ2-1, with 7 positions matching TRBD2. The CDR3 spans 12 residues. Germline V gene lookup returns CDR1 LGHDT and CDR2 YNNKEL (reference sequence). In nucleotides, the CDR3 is TGTGTCAGCAGCCAAGCGGGGCGGGATAAGTTCTTC. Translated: CVSSQAGRDKFF.

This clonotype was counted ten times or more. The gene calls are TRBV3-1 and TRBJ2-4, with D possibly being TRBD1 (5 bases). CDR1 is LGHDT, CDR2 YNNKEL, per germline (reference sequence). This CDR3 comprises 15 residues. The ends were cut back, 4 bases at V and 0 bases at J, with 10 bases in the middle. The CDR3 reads CASSPTGLAKNIQYF. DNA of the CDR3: TGTGCCAGCAGCCCTACAGGATTAGCCAAAAACATTCAGTACTTC.